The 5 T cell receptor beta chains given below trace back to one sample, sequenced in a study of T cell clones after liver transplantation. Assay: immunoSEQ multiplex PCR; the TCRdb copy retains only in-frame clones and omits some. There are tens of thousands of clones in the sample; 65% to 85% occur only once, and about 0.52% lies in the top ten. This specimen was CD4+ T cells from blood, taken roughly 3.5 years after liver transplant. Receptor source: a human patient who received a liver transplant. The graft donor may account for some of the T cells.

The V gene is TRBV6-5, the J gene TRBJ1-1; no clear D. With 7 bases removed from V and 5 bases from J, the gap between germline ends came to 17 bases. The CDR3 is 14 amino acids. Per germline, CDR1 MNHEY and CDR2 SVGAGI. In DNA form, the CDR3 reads TGTGCCAGCACTACGTGGGGAAAATCGACTGAAGCTTTCTTT. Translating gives CASTTWGKSTEAFF.

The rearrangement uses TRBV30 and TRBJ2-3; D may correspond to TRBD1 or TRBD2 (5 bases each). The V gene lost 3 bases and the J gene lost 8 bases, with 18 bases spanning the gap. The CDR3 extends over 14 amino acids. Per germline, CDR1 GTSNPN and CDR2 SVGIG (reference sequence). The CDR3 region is CAWREPGRGITQYF. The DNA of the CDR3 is TGTGCCTGGAGAGAACCGGGACGGGGTATTACGCAGTATTTT.

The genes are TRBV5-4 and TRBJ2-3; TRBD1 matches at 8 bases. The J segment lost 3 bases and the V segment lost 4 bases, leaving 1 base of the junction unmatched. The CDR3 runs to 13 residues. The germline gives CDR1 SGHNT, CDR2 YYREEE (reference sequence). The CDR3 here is CASSRTGTDTQYF. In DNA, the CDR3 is TGTGCCAGCAGCCGGACAGGGACAGATACGCAGTATTTT. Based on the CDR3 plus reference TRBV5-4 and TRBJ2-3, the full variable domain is ETGVTQSPTHLIKTRGQQVTLRCSSQSGHNTVSWYQQALGQGPQFIFQYYREEENGRGNFPPRFSGLQFPNYSSELNVNALELDDSALYLCASSRTGTDTQYFGPGTRLTVL.

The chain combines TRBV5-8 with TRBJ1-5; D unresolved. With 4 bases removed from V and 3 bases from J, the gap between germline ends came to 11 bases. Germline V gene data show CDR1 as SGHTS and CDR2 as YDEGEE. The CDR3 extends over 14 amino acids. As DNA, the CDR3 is TGTGCCAGCAGCCCGTGGGGTCTCAATCAGCCCCAGCATTTT. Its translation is CASSPWGLNQPQHF.

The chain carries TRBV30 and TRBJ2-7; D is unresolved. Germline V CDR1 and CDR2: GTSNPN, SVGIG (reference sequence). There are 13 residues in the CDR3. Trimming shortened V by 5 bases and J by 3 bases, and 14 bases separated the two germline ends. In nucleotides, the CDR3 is TGTGCCTGGCTTAGACTTATGCACTACGAGCAGTACTTC. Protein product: CAWLRLMHYEQYF.